The 3 T cell receptor beta chains reported below all come from one sample, sequenced in a study of CD8+ T cells in alopecia areata. Sequencing used cDNA as its template, made by extracting RNA and reverse transcribing it. Profiled with immunoSEQ multiplex PCR; TCRdb holds only in-frame clones, not every one. The sample yields fewer than 70,000 clones, 44% seen once. The specimen was NKG2D-low CD8+ T cells sorted from blood. All receptors come from a human donor with alopecia areata.

There are a few counts of this clone. This chain links TRBV29-1 with TRBJ2-1; D is unresolved. Germline-derived CDR1 and CDR2 are SQVTM and ANQGSEA. V lost 5 bases and J lost 5, with 7 bases in between. The CDR3 spans 11 residues. DNA of the CDR3: TGCAGCGTTCCTACAGACAATGAGCAGTTCTTC. Residues: CSVPTDNEQFF.

The V gene is TRBV2, the J gene TRBJ2-3; tentatively, D is TRBD1 (5 bases). Germline V lookup: CDR1 SNHLY, CDR2 FYNNEI. The CDR3 runs 13 residues. The V end was cut by 7 bases, the J end by 2 bases, with 10 bases between. This CDR3 reads CASIPGYTDTQYF. The CDR3 DNA reads as TGTGCCAGCATCCCAGGGTACACAGATACGCAGTATTTT.

This clone was picked up a small number of times. The chain links TRBV15 to TRBJ1-1, with unresolved D. There are 14 residues in the CDR3. Between the trimmed V and J ends, which lost 0 bases and 1 base, there was a span of 6 bases. Germline values: CDR1 LNHNV, CDR2 YYDKDF (reference sequence). The DNA for the CDR3 is TGTGCCACCAGCAGAGAAATGGGGAACACTGAAGCTTTCTTT. Its translation is CATSREMGNTEAFF.